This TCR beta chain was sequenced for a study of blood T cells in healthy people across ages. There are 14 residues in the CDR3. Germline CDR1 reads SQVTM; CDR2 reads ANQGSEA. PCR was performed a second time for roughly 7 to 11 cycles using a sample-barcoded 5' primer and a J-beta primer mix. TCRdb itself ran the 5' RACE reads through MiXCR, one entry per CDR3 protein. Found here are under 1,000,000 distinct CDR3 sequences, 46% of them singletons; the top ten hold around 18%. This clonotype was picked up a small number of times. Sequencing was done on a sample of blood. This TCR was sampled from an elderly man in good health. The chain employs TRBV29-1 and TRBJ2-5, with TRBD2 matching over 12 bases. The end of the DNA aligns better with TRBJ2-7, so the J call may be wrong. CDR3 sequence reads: CSARATSGGREQYF. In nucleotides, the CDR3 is TGCAGCGCCCGGGCCACTAGCGGGGGGCGCGAGCAGTACTTC.